The 12 T cell receptor beta chains listed next were all sequenced from one sample in a study of T cell responses to AZD1222 COVID-19 vaccine. Using immunoSEQ multiplex PCR, the repertoire was profiled, and TCRdb retains in-frame clones only, with some absent. The sample has tens of thousands of clones; roughly four fifths are singletons. The sample consisted of peripheral blood, taken 28 days after the second AZD1222 dose. The origin of the receptors is an adult who received the AZD1222 COVID-19 vaccine.

The J gene is TRBJ2-1, the V gene TRBV30; 8 bases map to TRBD2. The J segment lost 5 bases and the V segment lost 4 bases, leaving 10 bases of the junction unmatched. Germline lookup yields CDR1 GTSNPN and CDR2 SVGIG (reference sequence). CDR3 length equals 15 residues. The chain's CDR3 is CAWKIRGGSHNEQFF. In DNA, the CDR3 is TGTGCCTGGAAAATACGGGGGGGAAGCCACAATGAGCAGTTCTTC.

The chain recombines TRBV7-2 with TRBJ1-3; 7 bases line up with TRBD1. CDR3 length: 17 residues. J was trimmed by 10 bases and V by 5 bases; bases with no gene match: 20. The germline gives CDR1 SGHTA, CDR2 FQGNSA. CDR3 loop: CASSAHPKVGGMWTIYF. As DNA, the CDR3 is TGTGCCAGCAGCGCCCATCCCAAAGTAGGGGGCATGTGGACCATATATTTT.

The rearrangement uses TRBV9 and TRBJ2-1, with D maybe TRBD2 (6 bases). V shed 0 bases and J shed 6 bases, with 10 bases lying between them. The germline V gene has CDR1 SGDLS and CDR2 YYNGEE. This CDR3 has 14 amino acids. The CDR3 bases are TGTGCCAGCAGCGTAGAACTAGCTACCAATGAGCAGTTCTTC. It specifies CASSVELATNEQFF. The complete variable domain, with remaining parts taken from reference TRBV9 and TRBJ2-1, reads DSGVTQTPKHLITATGQRVTLRCSPRSGDLSVYWYQQSLDQGLQFLIQYYNGEERAKGNILERFSAQQFPDLHSELNLSSLELGDSALYFCASSVELATNEQFFGPGTRLTVL.

The chain joins TRBV7-9 to TRBJ2-7, with D unclear. The V end lost 4 bases, the J end lost 7 bases, and 11 bases lay between the germline ends. The CDR3 runs to 12 residues. Germline V gene data show CDR1 as SEHNR and CDR2 as FQNEAQ (reference sequence). The CDR3 loop reads CASSSTSEEQYF. In DNA, the CDR3 is TGTGCCAGCAGCTCTACGTCCGAGGAGCAGTACTTC.

The V call is TRBV7-9, the J call TRBJ1-4, with D tentatively TRBD1 (6 bases). Germline V gene sequence: CDR1 SEHNR, CDR2 FQNEAQ (reference sequence). This CDR3 contains 16 residues. The V and J ends lost 1 base and 3 bases respectively, with 12 bases between them. The CDR3 DNA reads TGTGCCAGCAGCTTAGTTGCAGGGGTGGCTAATGAAAAACTGTTTTTT. The encoded protein is CASSLVAGVANEKLFF.

The chain combines TRBV10-3 with TRBJ2-7; D may be TRBD2 (6 bases). CDR1 and CDR2 (germline): ENHRY, SYGVKD. This CDR3 has 13 amino acids. V gave up 5 bases and J gave up 5 bases, with 13 bases separating them. The CDR3 sequence is CAISRGREDEQYF. The CDR3 bases are TGTGCCATCAGTCGGGGCAGGGAGGACGAGCAGTACTTC.

The chain employs TRBV4-3 and TRBJ1-1; D might be TRBD1 (6 bases). Trimming stripped 1 base from V and 6 bases from J, with 12 bases between. From germline, CDR1 is LGHNA and CDR2 YSLEER. The CDR3 is 14 residues long. For the CDR3, the DNA is TGCGCCAGCAGCCAAGTCGTCGGGGGGCCTGAAGCTTTCTTT. Its translation: CASSQVVGGPEAFF.

The rearrangement uses TRBV18 and TRBJ1-3; D not resolved. Germline V gene sequence: CDR1 KGHSH, CDR2 LQKENI. The length of the CDR3 is 15 residues. Trimming shortened V by 3 bases and J by 4 bases, and 13 bases separated the two germline ends. As DNA, the CDR3 is TGTGCCAGCTCACCCGAAATAGGAGCCGGAAACACCATATATTTT. This codes for CASSPEIGAGNTIYF.

The rearrangement joins TRBV5-1 to TRBJ2-1; TRBD2 aligns across 9 bases. Losses at the gene ends were 3 bases for V and 6 bases for J; bases not matched to a gene: 7. The CDR3 extends over 15 amino acids. Germline lookup yields CDR1 SGHRS and CDR2 YFSETQ. The CDR3 DNA reads as TGCGCCAGCAGCTGGGCCGGGACTAGCAGCAATGAGCAGTTCTTC. It codes for CASSWAGTSSNEQFF.

There are a few counts of this clone. The gene calls are TRBV7-9 and TRBJ1-5; D might be TRBD1 (5 bases). Germline CDR1 SEHNR, CDR2 FQNEAQ (reference sequence). The CDR3 consists of 14 residues. Trimming took 5 bases from V and 4 from J, leaving 12 bases between them. CDR3 sequence reads: CASSHGTQNQPQHF. CDR3 DNA sequence: TGTGCCAGCAGCCACGGGACTCAAAATCAGCCCCAGCATTTT.

The chain couples TRBV7-2 to TRBJ2-3, with D perhaps matching TRBD2 (5 bases). The CDR3 contains 11 residues. V was cut by 2 bases and J by 9 bases, with 6 bases left in between. Germline CDR1 and CDR2: SGHTA and FQGNSA. Written as DNA, the CDR3 is TGTGCCAGCAGCTTAACGGGAACGCAGTATTTT. Protein: CASSLTGTQYF.

The chain carries TRBV7-9 and TRBJ2-5; the D gene is possibly TRBD1 (7 bases). The CDR3 spans 15 residues. Per the germline V gene, CDR1 is SEHNR and CDR2 is FQNEAQ (reference sequence). V lost 5 bases and J lost 5, with 18 bases in between. The CDR3 loop reads CASSPITGAGETQYF. CDR3 DNA sequence: TGTGCCAGCAGCCCCATCACAGGGGCGGGGGAGACCCAGTACTTC.